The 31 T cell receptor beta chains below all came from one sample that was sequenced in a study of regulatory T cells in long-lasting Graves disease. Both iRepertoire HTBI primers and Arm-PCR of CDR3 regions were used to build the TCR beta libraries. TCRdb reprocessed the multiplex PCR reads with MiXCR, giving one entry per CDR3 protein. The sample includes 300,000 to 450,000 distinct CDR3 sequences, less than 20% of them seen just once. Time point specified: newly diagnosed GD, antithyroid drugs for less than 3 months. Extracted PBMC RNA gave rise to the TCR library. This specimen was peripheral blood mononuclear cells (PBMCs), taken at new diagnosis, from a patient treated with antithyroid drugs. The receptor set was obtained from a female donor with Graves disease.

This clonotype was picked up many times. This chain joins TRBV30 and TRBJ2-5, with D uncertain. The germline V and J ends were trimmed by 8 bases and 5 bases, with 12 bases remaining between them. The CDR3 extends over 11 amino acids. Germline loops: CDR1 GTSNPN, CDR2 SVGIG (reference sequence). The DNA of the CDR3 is TGTGCCCATCGGACGGCGGAGACCCAGTACTTC. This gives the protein CAHRTAETQYF. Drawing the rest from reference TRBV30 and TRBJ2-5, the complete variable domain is SQTIHQWPATLVQPVGSPLSLECTVEGTSNPNLYWYRQAAGRGLQLLFYSVGIGQISSEVPQNLSASRPQDRQFILSSKKLLLSDSGFYLCAHRTAETQYFGPGTRLLVL.

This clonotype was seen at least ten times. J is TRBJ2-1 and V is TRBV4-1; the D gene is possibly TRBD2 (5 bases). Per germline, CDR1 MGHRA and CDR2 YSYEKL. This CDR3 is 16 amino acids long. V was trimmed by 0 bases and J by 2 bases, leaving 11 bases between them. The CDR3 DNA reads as TGCGCCAGCAGCCAAGATGTGGACGGGACCTACAATGAGCAGTTCTTC. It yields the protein CASSQDVDGTYNEQFF.

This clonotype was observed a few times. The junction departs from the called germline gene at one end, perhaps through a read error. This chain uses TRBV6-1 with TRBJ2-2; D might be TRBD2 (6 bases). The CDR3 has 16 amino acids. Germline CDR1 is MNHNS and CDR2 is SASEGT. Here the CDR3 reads CASPRGGPSGTRELFF. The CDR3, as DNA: TGTGCCAGCCCCCGAGGAGGGCCCTCGGGCACCAGGGAGCTGTTTTTT.

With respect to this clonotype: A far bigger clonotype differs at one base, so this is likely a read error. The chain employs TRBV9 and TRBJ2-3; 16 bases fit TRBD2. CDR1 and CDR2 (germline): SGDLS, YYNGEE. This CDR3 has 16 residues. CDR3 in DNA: TGTGCCAGCGGCGTGGGGACTAGCGGGAGGGCCGATACGCAGTATTTT. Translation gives CASGVGTSGRADTQYF. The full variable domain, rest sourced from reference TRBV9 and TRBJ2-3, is DSGVTQTPKHLITATGQRVTLRCSPRSGDLSVYWYQQSLDQGLQFLIQYYNGEERAKGNILERFSAQQFPDLHSELNLSSLELGDSALYFCASGVGTSGRADTQYFGPGTRLTVL.

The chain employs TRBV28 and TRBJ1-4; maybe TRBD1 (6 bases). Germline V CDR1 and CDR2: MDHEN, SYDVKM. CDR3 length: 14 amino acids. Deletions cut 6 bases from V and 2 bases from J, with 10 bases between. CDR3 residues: CASSSGATNEKLFF. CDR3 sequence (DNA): TGTGCCAGCAGCTCAGGGGCTACTAATGAAAAACTGTTTTTT.

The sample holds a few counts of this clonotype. Here the CDR3 DNA reads TGCAGTGCTGGGCTAGCGGGAGTGCTCGACGAGACCCAGTACTTC. Amino acid sequence: CSAGLAGVLDETQYF. The chain recombines TRBV20-1 with TRBJ2-5; 10 nucleotides align to TRBD2. CDR1 is DFQATT and CDR2 is SNEGSKA in the germline V gene (reference sequence). Losses at the gene ends were 5 bases for V and 5 bases for J; bases not matched to a gene: 11. The CDR3 has 15 residues.

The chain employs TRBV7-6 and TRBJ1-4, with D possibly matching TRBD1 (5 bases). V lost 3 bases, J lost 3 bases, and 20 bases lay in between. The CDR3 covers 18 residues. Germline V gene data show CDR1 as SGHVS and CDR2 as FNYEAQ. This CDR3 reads CASSFGRAGEGPNEKLFF. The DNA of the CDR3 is TGTGCCAGCAGCTTTGGCAGGGCAGGAGAGGGACCTAATGAAAAACTGTTTTTT. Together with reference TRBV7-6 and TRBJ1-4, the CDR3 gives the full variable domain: GAGVSQSPRYKVTKRGQDVALRCDPISGHVSLYWYRQALGQGPEFLTYFNYEAQQDKSGLPNDRFSAERPEGSISTLTIQRTEQRDSAMYRCASSFGRAGEGPNEKLFFGSGTQLSVL.

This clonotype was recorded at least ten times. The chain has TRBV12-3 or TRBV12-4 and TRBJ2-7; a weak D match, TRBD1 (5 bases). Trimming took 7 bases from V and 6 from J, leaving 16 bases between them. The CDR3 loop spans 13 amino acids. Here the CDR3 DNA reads TGTGCCAGCACCCTACGGCAGGGTGCCGAGCAGTACTTC. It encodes CASTLRQGAEQYF.

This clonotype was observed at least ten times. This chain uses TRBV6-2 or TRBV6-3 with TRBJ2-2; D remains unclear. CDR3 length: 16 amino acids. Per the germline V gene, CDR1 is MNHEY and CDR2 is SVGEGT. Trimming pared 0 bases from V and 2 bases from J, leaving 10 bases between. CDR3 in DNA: TGTGCCAGCAGTTACTCGTTTGGAACCAACACCGGGGAGCTGTTTTTT. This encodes CASSYSFGTNTGELFF.

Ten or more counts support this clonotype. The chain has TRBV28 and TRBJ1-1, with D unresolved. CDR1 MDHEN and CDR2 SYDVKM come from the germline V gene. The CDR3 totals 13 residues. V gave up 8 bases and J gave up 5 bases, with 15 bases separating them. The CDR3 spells CASLEDKRTEAFF. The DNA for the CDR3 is TGTGCCAGCTTAGAAGATAAAAGGACTGAAGCTTTCTTT.

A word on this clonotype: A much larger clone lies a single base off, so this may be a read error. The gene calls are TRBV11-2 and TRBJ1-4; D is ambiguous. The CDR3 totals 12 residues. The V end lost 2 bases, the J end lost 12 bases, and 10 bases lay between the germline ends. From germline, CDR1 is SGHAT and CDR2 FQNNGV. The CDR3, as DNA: TGTGCCAGCAGCTTATCGGACGAAGAACTGTTTTTT. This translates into CASSLSDEELFF.

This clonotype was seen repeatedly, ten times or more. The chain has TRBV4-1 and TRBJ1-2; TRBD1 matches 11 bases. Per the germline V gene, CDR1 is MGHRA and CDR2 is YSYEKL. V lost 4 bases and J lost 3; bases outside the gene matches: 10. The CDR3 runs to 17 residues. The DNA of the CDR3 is TGCGCCAGCAGCCCAGGACAGGGGGCTGGACTGGACTATGGCTACACCTTC. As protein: CASSPGQGAGLDYGYTF.

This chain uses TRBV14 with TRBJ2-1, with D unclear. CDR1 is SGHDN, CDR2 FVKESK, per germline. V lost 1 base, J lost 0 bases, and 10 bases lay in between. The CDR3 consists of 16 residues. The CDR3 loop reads CASSQGNILSYNEQFF. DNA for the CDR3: TGTGCCAGCAGCCAAGGGAACATCCTCTCCTACAATGAGCAGTTCTTC.

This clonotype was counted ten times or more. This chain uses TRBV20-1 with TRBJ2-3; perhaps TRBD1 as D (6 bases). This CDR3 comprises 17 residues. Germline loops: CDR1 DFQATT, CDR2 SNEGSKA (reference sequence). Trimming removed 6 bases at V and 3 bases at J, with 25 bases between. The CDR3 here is CSADTPMGRGWTDTQYF. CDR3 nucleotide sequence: TGCAGTGCGGATACCCCCATGGGCAGGGGCTGGACAGATACGCAGTATTTT.

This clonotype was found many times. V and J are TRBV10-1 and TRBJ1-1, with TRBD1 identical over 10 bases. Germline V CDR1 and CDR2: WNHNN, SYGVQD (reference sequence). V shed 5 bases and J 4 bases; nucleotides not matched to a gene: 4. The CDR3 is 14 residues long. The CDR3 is CASSRDRGSTEAFF. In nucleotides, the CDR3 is TGCGCCAGCAGTAGGGACAGGGGATCCACTGAAGCTTTCTTT.

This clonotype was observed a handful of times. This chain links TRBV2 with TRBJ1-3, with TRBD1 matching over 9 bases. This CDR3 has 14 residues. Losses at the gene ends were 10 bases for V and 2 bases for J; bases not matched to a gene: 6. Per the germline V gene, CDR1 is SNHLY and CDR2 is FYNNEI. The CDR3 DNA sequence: TGTGCCAACACTCGGGACAGGGCTGGAAACACCATATATTTT. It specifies CANTRDRAGNTIYF.

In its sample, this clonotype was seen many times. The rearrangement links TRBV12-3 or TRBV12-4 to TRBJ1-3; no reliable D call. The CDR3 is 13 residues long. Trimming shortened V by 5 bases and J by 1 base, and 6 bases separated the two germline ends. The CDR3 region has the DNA TGTGCCAGCAGTCGAAGGTCTGGAAACACCATATATTTT. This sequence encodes CASSRRSGNTIYF.

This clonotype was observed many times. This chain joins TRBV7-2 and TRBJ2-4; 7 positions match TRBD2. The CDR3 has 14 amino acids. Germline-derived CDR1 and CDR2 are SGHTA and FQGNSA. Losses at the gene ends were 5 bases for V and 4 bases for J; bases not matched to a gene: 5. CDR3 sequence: CASSGGDRKNIQYF. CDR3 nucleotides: TGTGCCAGCAGCGGGGGGGACCGAAAAAACATTCAGTACTTC.

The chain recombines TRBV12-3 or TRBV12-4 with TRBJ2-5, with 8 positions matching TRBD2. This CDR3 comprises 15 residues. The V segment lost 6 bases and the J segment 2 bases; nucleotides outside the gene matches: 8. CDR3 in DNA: TGTGCCAGCAGAAGTGAGGCTAGCGGGCAAGAGACCCAGTACTTC. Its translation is CASRSEASGQETQYF.

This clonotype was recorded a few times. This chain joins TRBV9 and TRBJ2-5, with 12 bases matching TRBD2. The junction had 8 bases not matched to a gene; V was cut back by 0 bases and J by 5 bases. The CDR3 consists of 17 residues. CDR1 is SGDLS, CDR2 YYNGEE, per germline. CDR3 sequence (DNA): TGTGCCAGCAGCGTAGGTCCTCGACTAGCGGGAGCCGAGACCCAGTACTTC. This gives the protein CASSVGPRLAGAETQYF.

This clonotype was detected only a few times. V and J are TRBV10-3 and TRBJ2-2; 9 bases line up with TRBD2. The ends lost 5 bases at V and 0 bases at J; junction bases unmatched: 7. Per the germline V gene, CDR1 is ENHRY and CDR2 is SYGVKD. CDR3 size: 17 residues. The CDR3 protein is CAISMSSGGPNTGELFF. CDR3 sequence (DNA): TGTGCCATCAGTATGAGCAGCGGGGGGCCGAACACCGGGGAGCTGTTTTTT.

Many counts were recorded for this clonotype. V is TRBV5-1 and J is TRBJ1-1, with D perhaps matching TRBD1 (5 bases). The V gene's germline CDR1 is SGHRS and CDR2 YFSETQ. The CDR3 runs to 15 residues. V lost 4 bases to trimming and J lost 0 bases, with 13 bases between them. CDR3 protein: CASSVPREMNTEAFF. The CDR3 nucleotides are TGCGCCAGCAGCGTCCCCAGGGAAATGAACACTGAAGCTTTCTTT.

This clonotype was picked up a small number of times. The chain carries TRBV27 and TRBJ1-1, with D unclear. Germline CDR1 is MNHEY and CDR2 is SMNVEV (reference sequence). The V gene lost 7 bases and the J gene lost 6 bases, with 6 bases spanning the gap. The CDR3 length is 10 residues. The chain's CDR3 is CASIGPEAFF. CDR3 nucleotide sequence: TGTGCCAGCATTGGGCCTGAAGCTTTCTTT.

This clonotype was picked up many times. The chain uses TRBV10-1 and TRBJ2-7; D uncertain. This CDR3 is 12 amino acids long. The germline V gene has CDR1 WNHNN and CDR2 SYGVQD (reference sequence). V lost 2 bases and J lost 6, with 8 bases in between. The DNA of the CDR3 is TGCGCCAGCAGTGAGGTTTGGGGCGAGCAGTACTTC. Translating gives CASSEVWGEQYF.

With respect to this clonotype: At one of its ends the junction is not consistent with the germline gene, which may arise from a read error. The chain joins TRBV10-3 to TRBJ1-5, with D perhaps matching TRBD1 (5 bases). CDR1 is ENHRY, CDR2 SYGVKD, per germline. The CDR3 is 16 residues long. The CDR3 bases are TGTGCCAGCAGTGGATTTTCAGGGACGTCGGGTCAGCCCCAGCATTTT. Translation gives CASSGFSGTSGQPQHF.

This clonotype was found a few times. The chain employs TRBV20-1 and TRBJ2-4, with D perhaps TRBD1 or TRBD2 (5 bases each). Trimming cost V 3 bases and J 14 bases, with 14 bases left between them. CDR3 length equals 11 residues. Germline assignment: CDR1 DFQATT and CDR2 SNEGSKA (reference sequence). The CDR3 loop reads CSARAGYGKYF. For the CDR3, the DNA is TGCAGTGCTAGGGCAGGGTACGGGAAGTACTTC.

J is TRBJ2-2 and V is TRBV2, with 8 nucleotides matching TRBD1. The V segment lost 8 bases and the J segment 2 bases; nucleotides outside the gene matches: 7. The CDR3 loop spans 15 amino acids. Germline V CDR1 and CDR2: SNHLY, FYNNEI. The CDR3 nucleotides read TGTGCCAGCGCCCGACAGGGGCAAAACACCGGGGAGCTGTTTTTT. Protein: CASARQGQNTGELFF.

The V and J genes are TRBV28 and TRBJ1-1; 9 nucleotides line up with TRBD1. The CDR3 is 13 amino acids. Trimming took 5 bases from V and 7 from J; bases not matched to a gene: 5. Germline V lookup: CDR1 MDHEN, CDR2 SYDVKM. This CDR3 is CASSGTGSYEAFF. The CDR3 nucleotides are TGTGCCAGCAGTGGGACAGGGTCATATGAAGCTTTCTTT.

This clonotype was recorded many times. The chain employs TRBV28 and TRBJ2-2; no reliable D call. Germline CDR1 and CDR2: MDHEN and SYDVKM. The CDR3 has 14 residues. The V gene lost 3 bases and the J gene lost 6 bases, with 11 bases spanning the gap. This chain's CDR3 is CASSLGSEAGELFF. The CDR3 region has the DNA TGTGCCAGCAGTTTGGGGTCTGAGGCCGGGGAGCTGTTTTTT.

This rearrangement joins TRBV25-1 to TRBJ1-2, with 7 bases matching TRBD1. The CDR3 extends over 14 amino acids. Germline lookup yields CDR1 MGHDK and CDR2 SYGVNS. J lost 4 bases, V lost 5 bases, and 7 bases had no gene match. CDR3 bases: TGTGCCAGCAGTAACAGGGGAGAGGGCTATGGCTACACCTTC. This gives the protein CASSNRGEGYGYTF.

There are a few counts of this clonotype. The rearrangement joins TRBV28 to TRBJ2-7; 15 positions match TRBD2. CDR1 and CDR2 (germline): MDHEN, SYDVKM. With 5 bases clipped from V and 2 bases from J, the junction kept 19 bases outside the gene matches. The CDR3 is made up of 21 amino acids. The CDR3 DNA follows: TGTGCCAGCAGTCCGGCGGGACTAGCGGGAGGACTCCTATCGCGGCCCTACGAGCAGTACTTC. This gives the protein CASSPAGLAGGLLSRPYEQYF.